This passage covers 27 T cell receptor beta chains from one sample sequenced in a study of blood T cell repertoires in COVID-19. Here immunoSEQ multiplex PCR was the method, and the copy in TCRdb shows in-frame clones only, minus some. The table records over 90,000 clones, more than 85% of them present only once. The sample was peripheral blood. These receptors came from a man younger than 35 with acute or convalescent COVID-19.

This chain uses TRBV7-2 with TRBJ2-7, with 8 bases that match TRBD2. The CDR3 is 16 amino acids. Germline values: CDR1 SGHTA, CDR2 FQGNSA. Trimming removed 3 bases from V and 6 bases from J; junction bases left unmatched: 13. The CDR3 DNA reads TGTGCCAGCAGCTTTGGGGGGGGGACTAGTAAAGGCGAGCAGTACTTC. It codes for CASSFGGGTSKGEQYF.

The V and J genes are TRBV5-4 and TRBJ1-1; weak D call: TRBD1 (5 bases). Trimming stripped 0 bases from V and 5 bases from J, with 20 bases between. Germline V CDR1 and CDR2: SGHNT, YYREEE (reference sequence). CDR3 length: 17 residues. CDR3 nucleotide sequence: TGTGCCAGCAGCTTGGGTCTAGTGGGGGGAGGAGGAACTGAAGCTTTCTTT. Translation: CASSLGLVGGGGTEAFF.

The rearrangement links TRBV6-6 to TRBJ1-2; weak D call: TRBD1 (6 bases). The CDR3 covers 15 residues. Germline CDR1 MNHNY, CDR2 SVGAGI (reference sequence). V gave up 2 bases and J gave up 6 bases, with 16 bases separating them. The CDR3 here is CASSYPQGIENGYTF. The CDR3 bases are TGTGCCAGCAGTTACCCACAGGGTATCGAAAATGGCTACACCTTC.

This CDR3 is CASSETGNTEAFF. As DNA, the CDR3 is TGTGCCAGCAGTGAGACAGGGAACACTGAAGCTTTCTTT. The gene calls are TRBV6-1 and TRBJ1-1, with D tentatively TRBD1 (6 bases). V gave up 3 bases and J gave up 1 base, with 6 bases separating them. The CDR3 is made up of 13 amino acids. In germline, CDR1 is MNHNS, CDR2 SASEGT.

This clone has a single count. The CDR3 DNA reads TGTGCCAGCAGCCCCCGATTTAGCGGGAGCTCCTACGAGCAGTACTTC. Its translation is CASSPRFSGSSYEQYF. The V call is TRBV3-1 (or the pseudogene TRBV3-2), the J call TRBJ2-7; 9 bases align to TRBD2. Germline CDR1 reads LGHDT; CDR2 reads YNNKEL (reference sequence). CDR3 length: 16 amino acids. With 4 bases clipped from V and 0 bases from J, the junction kept 7 bases outside the gene matches.

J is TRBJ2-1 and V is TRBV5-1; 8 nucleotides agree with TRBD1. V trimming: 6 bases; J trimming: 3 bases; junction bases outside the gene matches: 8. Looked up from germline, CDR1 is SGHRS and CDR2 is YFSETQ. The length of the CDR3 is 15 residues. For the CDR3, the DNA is TGCGCCAGCAACCTGGACAGGGTGGGCTACAATGAGCAGTTCTTC. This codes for CASNLDRVGYNEQFF.

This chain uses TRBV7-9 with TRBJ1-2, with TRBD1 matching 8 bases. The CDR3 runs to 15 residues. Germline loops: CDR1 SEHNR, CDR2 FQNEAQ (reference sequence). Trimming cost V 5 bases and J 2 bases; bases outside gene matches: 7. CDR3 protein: CASSRPGQANYGYTF. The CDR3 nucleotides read TGTGCCAGCAGCCGGCCGGGACAGGCGAACTATGGCTACACCTTC. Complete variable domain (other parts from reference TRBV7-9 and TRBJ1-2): DTGVSQNPRHKITKRGQNVTFRCDPISEHNRLYWYRQTLGQGPEFLTYFQNEAQLEKSRLLSDRFSAERPKGSFSTLEIQRTEQGDSAMYLCASSRPGQANYGYTFGSGTRLTVV.

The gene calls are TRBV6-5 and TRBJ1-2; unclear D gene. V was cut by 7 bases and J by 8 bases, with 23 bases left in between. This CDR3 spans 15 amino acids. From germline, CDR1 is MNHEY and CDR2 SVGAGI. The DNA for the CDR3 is TGTGCCAGCATCCAAGGAGACCAATTCACCGGGGGCTACACCTTC. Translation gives CASIQGDQFTGGYTF.

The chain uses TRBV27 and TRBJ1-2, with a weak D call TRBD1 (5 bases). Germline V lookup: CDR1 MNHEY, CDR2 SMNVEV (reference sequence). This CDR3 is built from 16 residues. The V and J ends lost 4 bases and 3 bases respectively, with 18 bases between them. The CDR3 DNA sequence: TGTGCCAGCAGTTCCCCTGGCCGGGGGAAGGACTATGGCTACACCTTC. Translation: CASSSPGRGKDYGYTF.

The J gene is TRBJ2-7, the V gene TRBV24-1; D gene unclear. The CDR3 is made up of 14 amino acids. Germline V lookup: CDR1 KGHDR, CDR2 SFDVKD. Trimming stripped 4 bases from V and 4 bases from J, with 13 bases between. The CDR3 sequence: CATSDREQPYEQYF. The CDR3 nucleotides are TGTGCCACCAGTGACCGAGAACAGCCTTACGAGCAGTACTTC.

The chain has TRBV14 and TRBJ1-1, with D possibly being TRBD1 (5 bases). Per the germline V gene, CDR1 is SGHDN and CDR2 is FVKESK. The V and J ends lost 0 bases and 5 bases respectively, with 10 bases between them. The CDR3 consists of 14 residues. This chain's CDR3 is CASSQELGGTEAFF. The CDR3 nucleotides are TGTGCCAGCAGCCAAGAACTGGGGGGAACTGAAGCTTTCTTT.

CDR3 in DNA: TGTGCCAGCAGCCGAGCGAGGGAGATGAACACTGAAGCTTTCTTT. Amino acid sequence: CASSRAREMNTEAFF. The chain joins TRBV13 to TRBJ1-1; D not resolved. V shed 5 bases and J shed 0 bases, with 13 bases lying between them. The CDR3 extends over 15 amino acids. The germline gives CDR1 PRHDT, CDR2 FYEKMQ (reference sequence).

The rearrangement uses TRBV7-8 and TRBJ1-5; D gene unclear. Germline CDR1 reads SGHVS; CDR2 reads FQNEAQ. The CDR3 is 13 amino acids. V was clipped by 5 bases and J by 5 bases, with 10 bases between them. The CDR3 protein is CASSPAAHQPQHF. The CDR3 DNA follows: TGTGCCAGCAGCCCCGCGGCTCATCAGCCCCAGCATTTT.

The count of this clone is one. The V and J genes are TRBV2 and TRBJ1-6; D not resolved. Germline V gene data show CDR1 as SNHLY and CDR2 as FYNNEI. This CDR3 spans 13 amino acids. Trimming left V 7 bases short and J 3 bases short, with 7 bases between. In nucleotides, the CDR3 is TGTGCCAGCAAGCGGATCTATAATTCACCCCTCCACTTT. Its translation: CASKRIYNSPLHF.

The CDR3 region has the DNA TGTGCCAGCAGTTACCAGTCAGGGATAAACTATGGCTACACCTTC. This codes for CASSYQSGINYGYTF. J is TRBJ1-2 and V is TRBV6-5, with D possibly matching TRBD1 (5 bases). V was pared by 2 bases and J by 2 bases, with 12 bases between. The germline CDR1 and CDR2 sequences are MNHEY and SVGAGI. The CDR3 has 15 residues.

The CDR3 here is CASSLGVGVYEQYF. DNA for the CDR3: TGCGCCAGCAGCTTGGGCGTGGGAGTCTACGAGCAGTACTTC. V and J are TRBV5-1 and TRBJ2-7; D is possibly TRBD2 (5 bases). The CDR3 is 14 residues long. V lost 0 bases, J lost 3 bases, and 10 bases lay in between. Germline V gene data show CDR1 as SGHRS and CDR2 as YFSETQ.

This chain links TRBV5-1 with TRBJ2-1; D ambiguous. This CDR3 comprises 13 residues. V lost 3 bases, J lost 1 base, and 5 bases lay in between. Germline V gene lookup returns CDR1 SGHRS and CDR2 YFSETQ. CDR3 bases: TGCGCCAGCAGCTCGGAGTCCTACAATGAGCAGTTCTTC. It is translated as CASSSESYNEQFF.

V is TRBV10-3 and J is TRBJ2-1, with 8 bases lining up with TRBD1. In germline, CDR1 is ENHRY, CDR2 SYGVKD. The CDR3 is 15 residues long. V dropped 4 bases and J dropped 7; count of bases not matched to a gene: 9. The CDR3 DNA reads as TGTGCCATCAGTGGGGGACAGGTGGTGGAAAATGAGCAGTTCTTC. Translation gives CAISGGQVVENEQFF.

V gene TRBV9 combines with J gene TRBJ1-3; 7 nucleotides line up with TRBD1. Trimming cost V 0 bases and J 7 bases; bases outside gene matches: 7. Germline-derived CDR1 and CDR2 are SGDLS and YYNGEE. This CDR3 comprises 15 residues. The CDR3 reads CASSVGTDRVNTIYF. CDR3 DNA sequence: TGTGCCAGCAGCGTAGGGACTGACAGGGTGAACACCATATATTTT.

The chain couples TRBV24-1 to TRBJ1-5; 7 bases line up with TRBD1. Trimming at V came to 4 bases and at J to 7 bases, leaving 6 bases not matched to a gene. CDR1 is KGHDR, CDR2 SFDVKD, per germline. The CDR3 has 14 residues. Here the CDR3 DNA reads TGTGCCACCAGTGAAGGTTCACAGGGGCAGCCCCAGCATTTT. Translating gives CATSEGSQGQPQHF.

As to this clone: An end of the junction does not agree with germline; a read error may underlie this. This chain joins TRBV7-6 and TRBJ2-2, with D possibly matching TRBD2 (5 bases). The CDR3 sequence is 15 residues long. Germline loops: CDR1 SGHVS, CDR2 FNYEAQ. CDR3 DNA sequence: TGTGCCAGCAGCCTAGCCACCACTAGCACCGGGGAGCTGTTTTTT. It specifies CASSLATTSTGELFF.

As DNA, the CDR3 is TGTGCCAGTAGTTCATGGGACTCCAGCTCCTACGAGCAGTACTTC. Translating gives CASSSWDSSSYEQYF. The chain employs TRBV19 and TRBJ2-7; maybe TRBD2 (6 bases). Trimming left V 5 bases short and J 0 bases short, with 14 bases between. Germline CDR1 and CDR2: LNHDA and SQIVND (reference sequence). The CDR3 runs 15 residues.

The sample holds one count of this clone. Written as DNA, the CDR3 is TGTGCCAGCAGTCCTACGACCGGGACCTATAATTCACCCCTCCACTTT. This translates into CASSPTTGTYNSPLHF. This chain links TRBV27 with TRBJ1-6, with D unclear. The CDR3 is made up of 16 amino acids. V shed 5 bases and J shed 2 bases, with 13 bases lying between them. Germline CDR1 is MNHEY and CDR2 is SMNVEV (reference sequence).

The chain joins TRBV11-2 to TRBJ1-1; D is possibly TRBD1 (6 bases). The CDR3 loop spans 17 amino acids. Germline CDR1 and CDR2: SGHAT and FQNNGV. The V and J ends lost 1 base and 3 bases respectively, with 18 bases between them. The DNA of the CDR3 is TGTGCCAGCAGCTTAGCTTCACAGGGTAGGTGGTACACTGAAGCTTTCTTT. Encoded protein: CASSLASQGRWYTEAFF. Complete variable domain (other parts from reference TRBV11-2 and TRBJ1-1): EAGVAQSPRYKIIEKRQSVAFWCNPISGHATLYWYQQILGQGPKLLIQFQNNGVVDDSQLPKDRFSAERLKGVDSTLKIQPAKLEDSAVYLCASSLASQGRWYTEAFFGQGTRLTVV.

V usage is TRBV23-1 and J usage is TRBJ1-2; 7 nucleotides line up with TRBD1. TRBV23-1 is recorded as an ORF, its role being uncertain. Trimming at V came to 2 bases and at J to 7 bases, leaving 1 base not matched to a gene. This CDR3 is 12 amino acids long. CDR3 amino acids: CASSQTGVGYTF. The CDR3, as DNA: TGCGCCAGCAGTCAAACAGGGGTTGGCTACACCTTC.

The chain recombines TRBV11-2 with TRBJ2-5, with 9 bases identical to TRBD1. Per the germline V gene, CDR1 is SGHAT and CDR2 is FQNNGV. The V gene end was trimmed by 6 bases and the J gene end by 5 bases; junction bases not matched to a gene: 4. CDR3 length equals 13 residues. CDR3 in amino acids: CASRLTGGETQYF. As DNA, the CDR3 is TGTGCCAGCAGACTGACAGGGGGGGAGACCCAGTACTTC.

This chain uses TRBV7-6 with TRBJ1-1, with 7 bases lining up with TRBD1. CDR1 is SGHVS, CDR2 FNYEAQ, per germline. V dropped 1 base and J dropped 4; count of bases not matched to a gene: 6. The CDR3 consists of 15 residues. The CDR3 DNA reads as TGTGCCAGCAGCTTAGGGGTGGCAGGGGGCACTGAAGCTTTCTTT. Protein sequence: CASSLGVAGGTEAFF. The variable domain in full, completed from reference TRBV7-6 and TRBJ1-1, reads GAGVSQSPRYKVTKRGQDVALRCDPISGHVSLYWYRQALGQGPEFLTYFNYEAQQDKSGLPNDRFSAERPEGSISTLTIQRTEQRDSAMYRCASSLGVAGGTEAFFGQGTRLTVV.